This T cell receptor beta chain was found in a study of T cell repertoires in cytomegalovirus infection. Study information: It can be stated that public TCR beta signatures indicated CMV infection as well as a matching HLA type. Overall study results and limits: HLA-C-restricted TCR beta clonotypes specific for CMV led the ex vivo response. Frequencies of public TCR beta families were cumulated, and this identified carriers of CMV plus the relevant HLA.

TCRdb re-called the reads with MiXCR, one entry per CDR3 protein. The table lists some 700,000 distinct CDR3 sequences, roughly 36% of them singletons. The germline V gene encodes CDR1 LNHDA and CDR2 SQIVND (reference sequence). V dropped 3 bases and J dropped 1 base, with 12 bases sitting between them. CDR3 length: 15 residues. This clonotype appeared a few times. Antigen specificity is unknown. V is TRBV19 and J is TRBJ1-1; D remains ambiguous. This TCR was sampled from a human donor in good health (CMV status not recorded). Some clones in this sample may be carry-over from other donors' samples. Material: PBMCs. Here the CDR3 reads CASSINRRANTEAFF. CDR3 in DNA: TGTGCCAGTAGTATTAACAGACGAGCGAACACTGAAGCTTTCTTT.